Listed below are T cell receptor beta chains from one sample, sequenced in a study of blood T cell repertoires in COVID-19. Libraries were prepared by immunoSEQ multiplex PCR; TCRdb keeps only in-frame clonotypes and omits some of them. The top ten hold just over 2.5% of the sample, which has 200,000 or so clones, about 85% seen once. Sequenced sample: PBMCs or T cells enriched from blood (not recorded which). These receptors all come from a woman aged 25-40 years who had recovered from COVID-19. The CDR3 runs from the conserved cysteine through the conserved F or W. Each record gives: clone size, CDR3 length, D gene, J gene, V gene, CDR3 DNA, CDR3 protein. A D gene is named only where the DNA matches it firmly. The size entry is marked missing in some rows and otherwise reads once, few, many or a size class.

.,19,TRBD1,TRBJ1-6,TRBV4-1,TGCGCCAGCAGCCAAGACCCGGGACAGGGGGCATCCTATAATTCACCCCTCCACTTT,CASSQDPGQGASYNSPLHF
once,14,TRBD1,TRBJ2-7,TRBV7-3,TGTGCCAGCGCCCCAGGGGGAGCCTACTACGAGCAGTACTTC,CASAPGGAYYEQYF
once,14,.,TRBJ2-5,TRBV5-8,TGTGCCAGCAGCTTGGTTCAGGGGGGTGAGACCCAGTACTTC,CASSLVQGGETQYF
.,15,.,TRBJ1-1,TRBV19,TGTGCCAGTCTTCTTCATCCAGGGCTTGCGACTGAAGCTTTCTTT,CASLLHPGLATEAFF
.,17,TRBD1,TRBJ1-1,TRBV7-3,TGTGCCAGCAGCCCAACAGGGGGGTCCCCCGTAGACACTGAAGCTTTCTTT,CASSPTGGSPVDTEAFF
.,16,.,TRBJ1-3,TRBV5-1,TGCGCCAGCAGCTTGCGGGAGGGACTATCTGGAAACACCATATATTTT,CASSLREGLSGNTIYF
.,14,.,TRBJ1-1,TRBV28,TGTGCCAGCAGCTATGGACGTGGAGGCACTGAAGCTTTCTTT,CASSYGRGGTEAFF
.,18,TRBD2,TRBJ2-5,TRBV10-3,TGTGCCATCAGTGCGACTAGCGGGGGGGCCCACCTCCAAGAGACCCAGTACTTC,CAISATSGGAHLQETQYF
.,15,TRBD1,TRBJ2-7,TRBV2,TGTGCCAGCAGTGATGAGGGGGCGGTCTCCTACGAGCAGTACTTC,CASSDEGAVSYEQYF
.,12,TRBD1,TRBJ1-1,TRBV28,TGTGCCAGCAGTTCACAGGGGGTCGCAGCTTTCTTT,CASSSQGVAAFF
.,14,TRBD1,TRBJ2-5,TRBV7-3,TGTGCCAGCAGCTCCAACAGGGGCGGAGAGACCCAGTACTTC,CASSSNRGGETQYF
once,12,.,TRBJ2-3,TRBV5-5,TGTGCCAGCAGCTCCTACACAGATACGCAGTATTTT,CASSSYTDTQYF
.,14,.,TRBJ1-1,TRBV19,TGTGCCAGTAGTCTCCAAACTATGAACACTGAAGCTTTCTTT,CASSLQTMNTEAFF
.,14,.,TRBJ1-5,TRBV15,TGTGCCACCAGCAGAGATTCGGGAAATCAGCCCCAGCATTTT,CATSRDSGNQPQHF
.,13,.,TRBJ1-3,TRBV2,TGTGCCAGCAGCTCGGGGAACGGAAACACCATATATTTT,CASSSGNGNTIYF
.,13,.,TRBJ2-1,TRBV19,TGTGCCAGTAGTATCGGGAATCGGAATGAGCAGTTCTTC,CASSIGNRNEQFF
.,15,.,TRBJ1-2,TRBV9,TGTGCCAGCAGCCCCCAGGGAGGCGGCGGCTATGGCTACACCTTC,CASSPQGGGGYGYTF
.,16,.,TRBJ1-1,TRBV6-1,TGTGCCAGCAGTGAGAGAGAGGGGACTTCCAGAATAGAAGCTTTCTTT,CASSEREGTSRIEAFF
.,15,TRBD1,TRBJ2-3,TRBV7-9,TGTGCCAGCAGCCCGGGACAGTCAAGCACAGATACGCAGTATTTT,CASSPGQSSTDTQYF
once,14,.,TRBJ2-5,TRBV13,TGTGCCAGCAGCCCGGGACACCAAGGAGAGACCCAGTACTTC,CASSPGHQGETQYF
.,13,.,TRBJ1-1,TRBV27,TGTGCCAGCTCGGGACTGAGAGACACTGAAGCTTTCTTT,CASSGLRDTEAFF
.,15,.,TRBJ2-7,TRBV5-4,TGTGCCAGCAGCTTGGGACAGCTGAGCTCCTACGAGCAGTACTTC,CASSLGQLSSYEQYF
.,15,TRBD1,TRBJ1-6,TRBV5-1,TGCGCCAGCAGCTCTTCCGGGACAGGGGAATCACCCCTCCACTTT,CASSSSGTGESPLHF
once,13,TRBD1,TRBJ1-1,TRBV24-1,TGTGCCACCCACGGAGGGACAGTGGTTGAAGCTTTCTTT,CATHGGTVVEAFF
.,17,.,TRBJ1-1,TRBV5-1,TGCGCCAGCAGCTTGCGGGATACAGGGCGGCTCGACACTGAAGCTTTCTTT,CASSLRDTGRLDTEAFF
.,16,.,TRBJ2-1,TRBV6-1,TGTGCCAGCAGTGGACCTGGGCAGAGACCTACTAATGAGCAGTTCTTC,CASSGPGQRPTNEQFF
.,15,.,TRBJ2-1,TRBV5-4,TGTGCCAGCAGCTTGAGAGTATCAGGGCGGAATGAGCAGTTCTTC,CASSLRVSGRNEQFF
.,14,.,TRBJ1-1,TRBV10-3,TGTGCCATCAGATCCGGGACAATGAACACTGAAGCTTTCTTT,CAIRSGTMNTEAFF
few,17,TRBD1,TRBJ1-1,TRBV5-5,TGTGCCAGCAGCTCCTCCCGGACAGGGGGCTTGAACACTGAAGCTTTCTTT,CASSSSRTGGLNTEAFF
.,13,.,TRBJ2-2,TRBV11-3,TGTGCCAGCAGCCAAAGGGGGTCCGGGGAGCTGTTTTTT,CASSQRGSGELFF
.,14,TRBD1,TRBJ1-2,TRBV4-1,TGCGCCAGCAGGCAACCCCGGGACAGCGTGGGCTACACCTTC,CASRQPRDSVGYTF
.,15,TRBD1,TRBJ2-1,TRBV19,TGTGCCAGTAGTGTAGACAGGGTGTCCTACAATGAGCAGTTCTTC,CASSVDRVSYNEQFF
.,17,.,TRBJ2-3,TRBV19,TGTGCCAGTAGTGATCCGGCCGGCGGCGGGGAGGTAGATACGCAGTATTTT,CASSDPAGGGEVDTQYF
.,11,TRBD1,TRBJ2-1,TRBV11-2,TGTGCCAGCAGCCGCGGACGGACAGGGTTCTTC,CASSRGRTGFF
.,14,TRBD2,TRBJ2-3,TRBV5-4,TGTGCCAGCAGCTTGACGGGGGGAATAGATACGCAGTATTTT,CASSLTGGIDTQYF
.,15,.,TRBJ1-3,TRBV19,TGTGCCAGTAGTTCCCGAACACACTCTGGAAACACCATATATTTT,CASSSRTHSGNTIYF
.,13,.,TRBJ2-7,TRBV5-1,TGCGCCAGCAGGGACTTGGGAACCTACGAGCAGTACTTC,CASRDLGTYEQYF
.,13,TRBD1,TRBJ1-2,TRBV7-2,TGTGCCAGCAGCCCGGGACAGGGGAATGGCTACACCTTC,CASSPGQGNGYTF
once,15,.,TRBJ2-1,TRBV6-5,TGTGCCAGCAGTTATCATCCCGAGCGGCTCAATGAGCAGTTCTTC,CASSYHPERLNEQFF
.,13,.,TRBJ1-4,TRBV12-3/TRBV12-4,TGTGCCAGCACCCCCCCCGGGGGTCGGGAACTGTTTTTT,CASTPPGGRELFF
many,14,TRBD2,TRBJ2-3,TRBV11-3,TGTGCCAGCAGTCGGACTAGCGGCACAGATACGCAGTATTTT,CASSRTSGTDTQYF
once,11,.,TRBJ1-2,TRBV29-1,TGCAGCGTTGAGGAGGGGTATGGCTACACCTTC,CSVEEGYGYTF
.,13,.,TRBJ2-7,TRBV12-3/TRBV12-4,TGTGCCAGCAGTTTCGGTCTCACCTACGAGCAGTACTTC,CASSFGLTYEQYF
.,21,TRBD2,TRBJ2-5,TRBV5-1,TGCGCCAGCAGCTTGGATCTAACATTGTGGGGACTAGCGGGGAAAGGAGAGACCCAGTACTTC,CASSLDLTLWGLAGKGETQYF
.,16,.,TRBJ1-5,TRBV19,TGTGCCAGTAGTATAGGGGCGGGGAATAGCAATCAGCCCCAGCATTTT,CASSIGAGNSNQPQHF
.,14,.,TRBJ2-5,TRBV7-6,TGTGCCAGCACGCTGCAGGGGGGAGCAGAGACCCAGTACTTC,CASTLQGGAETQYF
.,15,TRBD1,TRBJ1-1,TRBV2,TGTGCCAGCAGGGGACAGGGGGCGCAGAACACTGAAGCTTTCTTT,CASRGQGAQNTEAFF
.,19,.,TRBJ2-2,TRBV11-2,TGTGCCAGCAGCACAGCAGGGTTTGTGGGCCTTTCGAACACCGGGGAGCTGTTTTTT,CASSTAGFVGLSNTGELFF
.,16,TRBD2,TRBJ2-1,TRBV6-6,TGTGCCAGCAGTTCCGGACTAGCGGGCTCCTACAATGAGCAGTTCTTC,CASSSGLAGSYNEQFF
.,15,.,TRBJ2-7,TRBV7-2,TGTGCCAGCAGCTTGACGACTGGCGCGGCCTACGAGCAGTACTTC,CASSLTTGAAYEQYF